This TCR beta chain was retrieved from a study of blood T cell repertoires in COVID-19. Clones were sequenced by immunoSEQ multiplex PCR, and TCRdb holds only the in-frame ones, with some missing. The profile shows more than 400,000 clones, less than 95% of them singletons. Between the trimmed V and J ends, which lost 7 bases and 1 base, there was a span of 14 bases. This CDR3 spans 14 amino acids. The germline gives CDR1 MNHEY, CDR2 SVGAGI. The study recruited people aged about 18 to 90 years across about two dozen US areas. Participants were placed into cohorts based on the clinical history they reported. What the recovered Cohort 3 donors had was two negative PCRs, clearance, or symptom resolution.

Source material: PBMCs or T cells enriched from blood (not recorded which). This rearrangement joins TRBV6-5 to TRBJ2-7; weak D call: TRBD2 (5 bases). The origin of this receptor is a man aged 18 to 29 who had recovered from COVID-19. CDR3 loop: CASMRGRSSYEQYF. CDR3 bases: TGTGCCAGCATGAGAGGGCGGAGTTCCTACGAGCAGTACTTC.